This record covers a single T cell receptor beta chain. Its cognate antigen is unknown. This record belongs to a study of OX40 agonist ivuxolimab in advanced cancers. Study background: Subjects had a mean age of roughly 60 years, with a range of roughly 23 to 80; more than 70% were male. The eligibility criteria allowed prior anti-PD-1, anti-PD-L1 or anti-CTLA-4 therapy, and roughly 39% had some.

V was pared by 4 bases and J by 5 bases, with 6 bases of the junction left unmatched. CDR1 is SGHTS and CDR2 is YDEGEE in the germline V gene. This CDR3 comprises 14 residues. Profiled with immunoSEQ multiplex PCR; TCRdb holds only in-frame clones, not every one. This table holds around 74,000 clones, 70% to 90% found once. Overall study results and limits: Both blood CD4+ and CD8+ T cells showed clonal growth by week 6 at 0.1 to 3.0 mg/kg.

The V and J genes are TRBV5-8 and TRBJ1-5; 7 bases agree with TRBD1. The sequencing used CD4+ or CD8+ T cells sorted from blood, collected in a trial of the OX40 agonist ivuxolimab. This TCR was recovered from an adult with an advanced solid tumor such as melanoma, head and neck, liver or kidney cancer. The CDR3, as DNA: TGTGCCAGCAGCCGGGGACAGAGCTATCAGCCCCAGCATTTT. Translating it yields CASSRGQSYQPQHF.